This T cell receptor (beta chain) was recovered during a study of technical replicates of blood from a handful of donors. The method was immunoSEQ multiplex PCR; TCRdb's version includes in-frame clones alone and lacks a portion of them. The sample shows about 97,000 clones, just under 95% of them seen only once. The CDR3 sequence is 16 residues long. CDR1 and CDR2 (germline): MNHEY, SMNVEV (reference sequence). V lost 5 bases, J lost 3 bases, and 11 bases stayed unmatched. What was sequenced was T cells isolated from PBMCs. This receptor was obtained from a human donor in good health. This chain uses TRBV27 with TRBJ2-3; 7 bases match TRBD1. The CDR3 DNA is TGTGCCAGCAGTGACAGGGTAACGTATGTAACAGATACGCAGTATTTT. It encodes CASSDRVTYVTDTQYF.